The rows below give T cell receptor beta chains drawn from one sample of a study of blood T cell repertoires in COVID-19. Only in-frame clones appear in the TCRdb table, and some are missing; sequencing was by immunoSEQ multiplex PCR. The table lists hundreds of thousands of clones, around nine tenths of them singletons, with 1.5% to 2% in the top ten. The specimen sequenced was PBMCs or T cells enriched from blood (not recorded which). These receptors were obtained from a woman aged 50 to 60 who had recovered from COVID-19. The CDR3 runs from the conserved cysteine through the conserved F or W. Each record gives: J gene, clone size, V gene, D gene, CDR3 DNA, CDR3 protein. A D gene is named only where the DNA matches it firmly. A clone size is listed for some rows: how often the clone was seen (once, few, many), or a class if it is expanded.

j_call: TRBJ2-5
clone_size: -
v_call: TRBV28
d_call: TRBD1
cdr3_nt: TGTGCCAGCAGCTTACCCGACAGGGCCCGAGAGACCCAGTACTTC
cdr3_aa: CASSLPDRARETQYF

j_call: TRBJ2-5
clone_size: few
v_call: TRBV19
d_call: -
cdr3_nt: TGTGCCAGTAGTACGACACCGCAAGAGACCCAGTACTTC
cdr3_aa: CASSTTPQETQYF

j_call: TRBJ1-5
clone_size: few
v_call: TRBV28
d_call: TRBD1
cdr3_nt: TGTGCCAGCAGCCCTACAGGGGCAAGCAATCAGCCCCAGCATTTT
cdr3_aa: CASSPTGASNQPQHF

j_call: TRBJ1-2
clone_size: -
v_call: TRBV6-5
d_call: TRBD1
cdr3_nt: TGTGCCAGCAGCGTGGGACAGGGATTCTATGGCTACACCTTC
cdr3_aa: CASSVGQGFYGYTF

j_call: TRBJ2-7
clone_size: -
v_call: TRBV6-2/TRBV6-3
d_call: TRBD1
cdr3_nt: TGTGCCAGCAGCAGACAGGGGGTATCCTACGAGCAGTACTTC
cdr3_aa: CASSRQGVSYEQYF

j_call: TRBJ1-5
clone_size: few
v_call: TRBV28
d_call: TRBD1
cdr3_nt: TGTGCCAGCAGTCCCGGACAGGGGAATCAGCCCCAGCATTTT
cdr3_aa: CASSPGQGNQPQHF

j_call: TRBJ2-7
clone_size: -
v_call: TRBV28
d_call: -
cdr3_nt: TGTGCCAGCAGCGGACAGAAAACCTACGAGCAGTACTTC
cdr3_aa: CASSGQKTYEQYF

j_call: TRBJ2-3
clone_size: -
v_call: TRBV18
d_call: TRBD2
cdr3_nt: TGTGCCACCACGGAAAGACGGGGACTAGCGGGAAGCACAGATACGCAGTATTTT
cdr3_aa: CATTERRGLAGSTDTQYF

j_call: TRBJ1-2
clone_size: -
v_call: TRBV7-2
d_call: -
cdr3_nt: TGTGCCAGCAGCAACCTCGGGGGGCCTTATGGCTACACCTTC
cdr3_aa: CASSNLGGPYGYTF

j_call: TRBJ1-4
clone_size: -
v_call: TRBV6-5
d_call: -
cdr3_nt: TGTGCCACCAGACCCAGGGGCGAAACTAATGAAAAACTGTTTTTT
cdr3_aa: CATRPRGETNEKLFF

j_call: TRBJ1-2
clone_size: few
v_call: TRBV19
d_call: -
cdr3_nt: TGTGCCAGTAGTACCCGACAGTACTATGGCTACACCTTC
cdr3_aa: CASSTRQYYGYTF

j_call: TRBJ2-1
clone_size: -
v_call: TRBV9
d_call: TRBD2
cdr3_nt: TGTGCCAGCAGATCTCCGGGACTAGTGATCGATGAGCAGTTCTTC
cdr3_aa: CASRSPGLVIDEQFF

j_call: TRBJ2-7
clone_size: -
v_call: TRBV12-3/TRBV12-4
d_call: -
cdr3_nt: TGTGCCAGCAGTTCCTCCTACTACGAGCAGTACTTC
cdr3_aa: CASSSSYYEQYF

j_call: TRBJ2-1
clone_size: -
v_call: TRBV5-1
d_call: -
cdr3_nt: TGCGCCAGCAGCTTGGGAATCCGCGGAGGGAAGACAAACAATGAGCAGTTCTTC
cdr3_aa: CASSLGIRGGKTNNEQFF

j_call: TRBJ1-2
clone_size: -
v_call: TRBV28
d_call: -
cdr3_nt: TGTGCCAGCAGATCGGTCTTAAGCTATGGCTACACCTTC
cdr3_aa: CASRSVLSYGYTF

j_call: TRBJ2-1
clone_size: -
v_call: TRBV6-5
d_call: TRBD1
cdr3_nt: TGTGCCAGCAGACCCTGGGACAGGGGTCGCAATGAGCAGTTCTTC
cdr3_aa: CASRPWDRGRNEQFF

j_call: TRBJ1-5
clone_size: -
v_call: TRBV19
d_call: TRBD1
cdr3_nt: TGTGCCAGTAGTTTACGGACAGGGGGCATGGATGGCAATCAGCCCCAGCATTTT
cdr3_aa: CASSLRTGGMDGNQPQHF

j_call: TRBJ2-1
clone_size: -
v_call: TRBV5-1
d_call: -
cdr3_nt: TGCGCCAGCAGCCCCCCCCTAAGTGGAGCCAATGAGCAGTTCTTC
cdr3_aa: CASSPPLSGANEQFF

j_call: TRBJ2-2
clone_size: -
v_call: TRBV29-1
d_call: -
cdr3_nt: TGCAGCGTTGAGTTTGACAACCTGAGAGAGCTGTTTTTT
cdr3_aa: CSVEFDNLRELFF

j_call: TRBJ1-1
clone_size: -
v_call: TRBV3-1/TRBV3-2
d_call: TRBD1
cdr3_nt: TGTGCCAGCAGCGCTCAGGACAGGGACACTGAAGCTTTCTTT
cdr3_aa: CASSAQDRDTEAFF

j_call: TRBJ1-2
clone_size: -
v_call: TRBV11-2
d_call: TRBD1
cdr3_nt: TGTGCCAGCAGCGTCAATAGAAGGACAGGCTTTTATGGCTACACCTTC
cdr3_aa: CASSVNRRTGFYGYTF

j_call: TRBJ2-2
clone_size: -
v_call: TRBV3-1/TRBV3-2
d_call: TRBD1
cdr3_nt: TGTGCCAGCAGCTACCAGAATTATGGACAGGGGGCCGGGGAGCTGTTTTTT
cdr3_aa: CASSYQNYGQGAGELFF

j_call: TRBJ2-7
clone_size: once
v_call: TRBV19
d_call: TRBD1
cdr3_nt: TGTGCCAGTAGCAGGGACAGGGGATACTACGAGCAGTACTTC
cdr3_aa: CASSRDRGYYEQYF

j_call: TRBJ2-1
clone_size: -
v_call: TRBV18
d_call: TRBD2
cdr3_nt: TGTGCCAGCTCAATAGCGGGAGGGGACAATGAGCAGTTCTTC
cdr3_aa: CASSIAGGDNEQFF

j_call: TRBJ2-7
clone_size: once
v_call: TRBV5-1
d_call: -
cdr3_nt: TGCGCCAGCAGCTTGGGAGTCACCAGTGAGGTTAGGTCCTACGAGCAGTACTTC
cdr3_aa: CASSLGVTSEVRSYEQYF

j_call: TRBJ2-2
clone_size: few
v_call: TRBV9
d_call: TRBD2
cdr3_nt: TGTGCCAGCGCCCTAGCGGGAGTTACCGGGGAGCTGTTTTTT
cdr3_aa: CASALAGVTGELFF

j_call: TRBJ1-6
clone_size: -
v_call: TRBV2
d_call: TRBD1
cdr3_nt: TGTGCCAGATCCAGGACAGGGGACGGATCACCCCTCCACTTT
cdr3_aa: CARSRTGDGSPLHF

j_call: TRBJ2-3
clone_size: -
v_call: TRBV12-3/TRBV12-4
d_call: -
cdr3_nt: TGTGCCAGCACCCTAGGGGTGATAGATACGCAGTATTTT
cdr3_aa: CASTLGVIDTQYF

j_call: TRBJ2-6
clone_size: -
v_call: TRBV7-2
d_call: -
cdr3_nt: TGTGCCAGCAGCTCCCATGGGGCGATCTCTGGGGCCAACGTCCTGACTTTC
cdr3_aa: CASSSHGAISGANVLTF

j_call: TRBJ2-1
clone_size: -
v_call: TRBV4-2
d_call: TRBD2
cdr3_nt: TGTGCCAGCAGCCAAGATCCCGGACTAGTCATTGGTTATGAGCAGTTCTTC
cdr3_aa: CASSQDPGLVIGYEQFF

j_call: TRBJ2-7
clone_size: -
v_call: TRBV6-5
d_call: -
cdr3_nt: TGTGCCAGCAGCGACAGAAAATACGAGCAGTACTTC
cdr3_aa: CASSDRKYEQYF

j_call: TRBJ2-1
clone_size: -
v_call: TRBV5-1
d_call: -
cdr3_nt: TGCGCCAGCAGCCAGGGGACCCCATTGGAGCAGTTCTTC
cdr3_aa: CASSQGTPLEQFF

j_call: TRBJ2-1
clone_size: once
v_call: TRBV29-1
d_call: TRBD1
cdr3_nt: TGCAGCGCACAAGGGGGCTCCTCCTACAATGAGCAGTTCTTC
cdr3_aa: CSAQGGSSYNEQFF

j_call: TRBJ2-5
clone_size: once
v_call: TRBV5-1
d_call: TRBD2
cdr3_nt: TGCGCCAGCAGGGGACGATTAGCGGGAACGGGAGAGACCCAGTACTTC
cdr3_aa: CASRGRLAGTGETQYF